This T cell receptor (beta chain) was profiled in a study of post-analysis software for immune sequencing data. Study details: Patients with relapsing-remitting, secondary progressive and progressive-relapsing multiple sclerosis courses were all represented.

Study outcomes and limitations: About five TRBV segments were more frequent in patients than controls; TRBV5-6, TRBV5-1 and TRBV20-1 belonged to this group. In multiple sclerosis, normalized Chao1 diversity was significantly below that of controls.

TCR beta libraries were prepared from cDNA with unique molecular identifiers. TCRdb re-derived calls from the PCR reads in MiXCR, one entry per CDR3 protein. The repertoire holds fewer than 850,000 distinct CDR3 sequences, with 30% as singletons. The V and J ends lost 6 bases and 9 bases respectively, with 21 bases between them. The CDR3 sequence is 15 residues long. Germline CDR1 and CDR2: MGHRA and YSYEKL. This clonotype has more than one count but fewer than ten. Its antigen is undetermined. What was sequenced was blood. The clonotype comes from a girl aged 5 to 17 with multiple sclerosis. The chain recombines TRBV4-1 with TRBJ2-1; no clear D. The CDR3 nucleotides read TGCGCCAGCAGTCACCCGGGCCCTCTACGCGGTGAGCAGTTCTTC. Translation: CASSHPGPLRGEQFF.